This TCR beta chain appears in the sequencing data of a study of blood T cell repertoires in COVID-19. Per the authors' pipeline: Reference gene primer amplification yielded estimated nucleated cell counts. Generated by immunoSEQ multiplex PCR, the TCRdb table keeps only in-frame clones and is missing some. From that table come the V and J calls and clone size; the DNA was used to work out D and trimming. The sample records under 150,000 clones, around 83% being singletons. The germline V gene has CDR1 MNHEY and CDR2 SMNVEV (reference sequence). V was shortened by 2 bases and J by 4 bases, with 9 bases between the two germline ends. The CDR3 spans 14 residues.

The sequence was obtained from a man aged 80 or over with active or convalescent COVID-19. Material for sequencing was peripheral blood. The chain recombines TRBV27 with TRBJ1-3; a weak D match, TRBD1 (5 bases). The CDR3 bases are TGTGCCAGCAGTTTAGTGGGGCGCGGAAACACCATATATTTT. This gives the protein CASSLVGRGNTIYF.